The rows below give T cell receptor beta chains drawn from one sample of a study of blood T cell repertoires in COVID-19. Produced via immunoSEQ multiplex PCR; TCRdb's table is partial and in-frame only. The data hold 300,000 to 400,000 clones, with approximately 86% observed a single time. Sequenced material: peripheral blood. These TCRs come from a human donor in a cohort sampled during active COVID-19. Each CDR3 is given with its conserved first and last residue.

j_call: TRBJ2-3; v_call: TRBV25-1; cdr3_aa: CATGQLGPDTQYF
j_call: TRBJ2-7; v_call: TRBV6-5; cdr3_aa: CASSSPTNLYEQYF
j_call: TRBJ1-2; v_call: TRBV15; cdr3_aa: CATSPNLGAGGLKGYTF
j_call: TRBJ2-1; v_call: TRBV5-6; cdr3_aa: CASSLWPGGNEQFF
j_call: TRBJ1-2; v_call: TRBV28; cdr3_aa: CATSGPGTGSHGYTF
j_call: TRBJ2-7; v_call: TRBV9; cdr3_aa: CASSPPGRAYEQYF
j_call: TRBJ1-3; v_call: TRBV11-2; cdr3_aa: CASSLATNTIYF
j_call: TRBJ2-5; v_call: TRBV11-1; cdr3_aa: CASSLWREETQYF
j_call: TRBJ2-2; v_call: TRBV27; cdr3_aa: CASSLRGRLNTGELFF
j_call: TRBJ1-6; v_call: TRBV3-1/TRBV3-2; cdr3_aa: CASSQTGDSPLHF
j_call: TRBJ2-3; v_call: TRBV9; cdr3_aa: CASSVDHTDTQYF
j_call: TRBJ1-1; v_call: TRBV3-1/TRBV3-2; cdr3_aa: CASSQGGGWDTEAFF
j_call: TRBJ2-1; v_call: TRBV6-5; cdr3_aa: CASTLGFSNNEQFF
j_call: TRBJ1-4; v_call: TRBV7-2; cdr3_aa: CASSSTGLTNEKLFF
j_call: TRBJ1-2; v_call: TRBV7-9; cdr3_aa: CASSFVTAPGYTF
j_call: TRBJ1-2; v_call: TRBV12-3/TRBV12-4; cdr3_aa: CASSSGEGYTF
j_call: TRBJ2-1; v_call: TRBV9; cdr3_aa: CASSVVWGQGIGEQFF
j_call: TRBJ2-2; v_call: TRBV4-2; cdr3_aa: CASSQDPSGGREELFF
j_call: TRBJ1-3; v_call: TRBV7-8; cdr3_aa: CASSLTGSGNTIYF
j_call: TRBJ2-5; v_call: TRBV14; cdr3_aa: CASSWTVQETQYF
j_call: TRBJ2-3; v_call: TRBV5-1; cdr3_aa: CASSMGQGLTDTQYF
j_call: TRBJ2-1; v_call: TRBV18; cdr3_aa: CASSPLAGAGEQFF
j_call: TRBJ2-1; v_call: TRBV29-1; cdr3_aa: CSVIPWGANNEQFF
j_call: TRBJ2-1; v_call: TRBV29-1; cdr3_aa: CSVETSIDEQFF
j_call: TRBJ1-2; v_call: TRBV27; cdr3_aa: CASSASPWSGYTF
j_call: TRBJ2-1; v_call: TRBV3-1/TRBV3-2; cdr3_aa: CASSQDPYSSYNEQFF
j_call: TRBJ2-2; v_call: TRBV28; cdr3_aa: CASKDGEANTGELFF
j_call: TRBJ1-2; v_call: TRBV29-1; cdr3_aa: CSVSVSETHYGYTF
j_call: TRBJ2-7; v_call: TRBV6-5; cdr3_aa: CATRRGTYEQYF
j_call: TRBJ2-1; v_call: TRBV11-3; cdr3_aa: CASSSGQNLYNEQFF
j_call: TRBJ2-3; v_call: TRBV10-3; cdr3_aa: CAISAYSGGGTDTQYF
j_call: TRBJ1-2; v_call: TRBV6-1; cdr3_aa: CASRLNRQNYGYTF
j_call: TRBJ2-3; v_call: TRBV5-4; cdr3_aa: CASSPAASRATDTQYF
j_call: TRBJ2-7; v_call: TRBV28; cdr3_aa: CASSSLGGVNHEQYF
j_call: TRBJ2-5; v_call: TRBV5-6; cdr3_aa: CASSLFRGQYQETQYF
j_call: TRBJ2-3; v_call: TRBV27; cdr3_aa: CASSSGTRSTDTQYF
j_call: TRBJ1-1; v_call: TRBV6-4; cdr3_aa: CASSDRGGTEAFF
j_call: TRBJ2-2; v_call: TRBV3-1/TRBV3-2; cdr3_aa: CASSPGQLLNTGELFF
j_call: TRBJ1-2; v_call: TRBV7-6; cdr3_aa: CASSIKPGQGLDGYTF
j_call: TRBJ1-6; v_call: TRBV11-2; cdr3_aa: CASSRDIGISSYNSPLHF